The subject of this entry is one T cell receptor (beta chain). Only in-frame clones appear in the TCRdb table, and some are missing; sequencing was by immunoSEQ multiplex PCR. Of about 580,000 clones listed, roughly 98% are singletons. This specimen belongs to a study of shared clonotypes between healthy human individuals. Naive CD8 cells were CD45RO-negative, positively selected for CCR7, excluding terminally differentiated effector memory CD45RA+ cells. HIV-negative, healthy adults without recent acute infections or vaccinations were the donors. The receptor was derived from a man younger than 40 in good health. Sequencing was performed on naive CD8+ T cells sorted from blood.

CDR3 nucleotides: TGTGCCAGCAGTGAAGGGGTCTTTGGACAGGGGACCTACGAGCAGTACTTC. Translating gives CASSEGVFGQGTYEQYF. The chain is built from TRBV6-1 and TRBJ2-7, with 9 bases that match TRBD1. J lost 2 bases, V lost 1 base, and 9 bases had no gene match. The CDR3 is 17 residues long. From germline, CDR1 is MNHNS and CDR2 SASEGT.